This T cell receptor beta chain stems from a study of shared clonotypes between healthy human individuals. From germline, CDR1 is ENHRY and CDR2 SYGVKD. Germline trimming cut 10 bases from V and 9 bases from J; bases unmatched to any gene: 8. The CDR3 consists of 14 residues. Study outcomes and limitations: Lower generation probabilities were found for non-shared clonotypes than for those shared by all four donors.

Turning to this clone: What it binds is not known.

TCRdb's table, derived via immunoSEQ multiplex PCR, lists solely in-frame clones and lacks some. The data contain over 400,000 clones, 95% to 97% of them singletons. The gene calls are TRBV10-3 and TRBJ2-1, with 14 bases that match TRBD2. This clonotype originated in a woman younger than 45 in good health. Sequences were obtained from naive CD4+ T cells sorted from blood. The subset is: CD45RA+ positively selected. As DNA, the CDR3 is TGTGCCACAAGGCCCGGACTAGCGGGAGGTGAGCAGTTCTTC. As protein: CATRPGLAGGEQFF.